This entry concerns a single T cell receptor beta chain. As processed by the authors: From reference gene primer amplification, estimates of nucleated cell counts were derived. Repertoires were generated with immunoSEQ multiplex PCR, while TCRdb's copy carries only in-frame clones and drops some. Clone size and V and J calls were adopted from that table, with D and trimming inferred from the DNA. This table holds around 70,000 clones, 89% found once. This sample was taken from a study of blood T cell repertoires in COVID-19. Study at large: Italy, Spain and the United States were the sources of the convalescent and acute COVID-19 samples.

Germline assignment: CDR1 MNHNY and CDR2 SVGAGI (reference sequence). The CDR3 covers 12 residues. V was clipped by 5 bases and J by 13 bases, with 17 bases between them. This receptor was obtained from a man older than 75 with acute or convalescent COVID-19. V and J are TRBV6-6 and TRBJ1-2; tentative D call: TRBD1 (5 bases). The sequenced material came from peripheral blood. The CDR3 loop is CASSPIATDLTF. CDR3 DNA sequence: TGTGCCAGCAGTCCTATCGCGACAGACCTCACCTTC.